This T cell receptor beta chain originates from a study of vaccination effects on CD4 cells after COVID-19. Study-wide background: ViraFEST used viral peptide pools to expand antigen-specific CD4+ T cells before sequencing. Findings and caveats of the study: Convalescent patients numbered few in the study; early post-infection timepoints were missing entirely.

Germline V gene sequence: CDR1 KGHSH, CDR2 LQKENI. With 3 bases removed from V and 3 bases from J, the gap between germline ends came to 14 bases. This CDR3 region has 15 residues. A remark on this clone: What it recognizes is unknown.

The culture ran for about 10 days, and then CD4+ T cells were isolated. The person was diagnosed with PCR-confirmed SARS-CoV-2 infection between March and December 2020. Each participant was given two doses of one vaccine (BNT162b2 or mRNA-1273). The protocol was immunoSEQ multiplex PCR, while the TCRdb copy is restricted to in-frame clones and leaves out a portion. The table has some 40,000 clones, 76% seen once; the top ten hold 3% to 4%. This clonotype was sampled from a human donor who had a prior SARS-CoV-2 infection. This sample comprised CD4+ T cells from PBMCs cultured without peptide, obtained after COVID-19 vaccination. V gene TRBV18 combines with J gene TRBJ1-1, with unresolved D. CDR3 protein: CASSPTSAGDTEAFF. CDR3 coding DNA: TGTGCCAGCTCACCGACATCGGCCGGGGACACTGAAGCTTTCTTT. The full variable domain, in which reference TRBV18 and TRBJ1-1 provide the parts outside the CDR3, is NAGVMQNPRHLVRRRGQEARLRCSPMKGHSHVYWYRQLPEEGLKFMVYLQKENIIDESGMPKERFSAEFPKEGPSILRIQQVVRGDSAAYFCASSPTSAGDTEAFFGQGTRLTVV.